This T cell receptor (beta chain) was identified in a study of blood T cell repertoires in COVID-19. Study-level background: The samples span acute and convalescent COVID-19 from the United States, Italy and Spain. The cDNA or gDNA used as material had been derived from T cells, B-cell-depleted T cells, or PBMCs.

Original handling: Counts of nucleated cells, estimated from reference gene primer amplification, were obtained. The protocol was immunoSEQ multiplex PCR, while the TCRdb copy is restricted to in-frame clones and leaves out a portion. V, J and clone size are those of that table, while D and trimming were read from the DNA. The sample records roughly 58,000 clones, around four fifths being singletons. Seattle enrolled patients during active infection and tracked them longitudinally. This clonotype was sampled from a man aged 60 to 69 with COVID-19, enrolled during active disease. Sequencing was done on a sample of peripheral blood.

CDR3 DNA sequence: TGCGCCAGCAGCTTGGGTGACAGGGCCTACGAGCAGTACTTC. This sequence encodes CASSLGDRAYEQYF. The V call is TRBV5-1, the J call TRBJ2-7, with 7 bases fitting TRBD1. After removal of 0 bases from V and 2 bases from J, the junction contained 2 bases not matched to a gene. CDR1 is SGHRS and CDR2 is YFSETQ in the germline V gene. The CDR3 spans 14 residues.